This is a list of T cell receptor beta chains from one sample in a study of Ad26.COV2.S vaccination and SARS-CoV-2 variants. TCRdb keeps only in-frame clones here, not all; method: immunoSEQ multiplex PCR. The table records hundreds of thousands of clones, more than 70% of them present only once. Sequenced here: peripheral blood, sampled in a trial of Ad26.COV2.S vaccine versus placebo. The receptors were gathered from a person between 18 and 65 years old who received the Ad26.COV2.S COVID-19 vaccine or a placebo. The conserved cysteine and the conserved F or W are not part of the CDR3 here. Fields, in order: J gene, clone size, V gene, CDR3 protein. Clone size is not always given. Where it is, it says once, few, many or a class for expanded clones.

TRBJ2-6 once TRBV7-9 ASSFGSGANVLT
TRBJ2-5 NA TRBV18 ASSPDSLGTQY
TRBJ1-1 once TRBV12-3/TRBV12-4 ASSFSLNTEAF
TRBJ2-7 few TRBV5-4 ASSADYSYEQY
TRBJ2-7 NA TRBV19 ASSIDPGQGPYEQY
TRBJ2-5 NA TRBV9 ASSRGVAGGPETQY
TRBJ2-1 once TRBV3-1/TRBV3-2 ASSRNYAVGEQF
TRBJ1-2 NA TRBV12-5 ASGSTRGSYGYT
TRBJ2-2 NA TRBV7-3 ASSLIGGGDTGELF
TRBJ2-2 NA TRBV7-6 ASSLEAVTGELF
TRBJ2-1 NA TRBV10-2 ASSASGFNEQF
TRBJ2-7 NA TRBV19 ASSIDRGDYEQY
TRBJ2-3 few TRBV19 ASSSHPGQGADTQY
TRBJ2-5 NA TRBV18 ASSPNSWETQY
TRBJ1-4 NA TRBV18 ASSRDTVEKLF
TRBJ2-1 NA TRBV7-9 ASSLFSSYNEQF
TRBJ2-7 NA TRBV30 AWREPWGFYEQY
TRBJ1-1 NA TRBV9 ASRGWEGLQGEAF
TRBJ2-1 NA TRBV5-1 ASSLGLAGVNEQF
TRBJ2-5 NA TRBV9 ASSVRGGRGETQY
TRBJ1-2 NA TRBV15 ATSRDLDRGRLYGYT
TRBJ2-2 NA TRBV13 ASTPRPRNSGELF
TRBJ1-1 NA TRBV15 ATSRDQAAAEAF
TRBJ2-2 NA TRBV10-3 AIKDYLTGELF
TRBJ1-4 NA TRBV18 ASSPRQVLDEKLF
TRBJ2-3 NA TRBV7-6 ASSLGLTGDTSTDTQY
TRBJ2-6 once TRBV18 ASSNTSGANVLT
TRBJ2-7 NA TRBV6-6 ASSYSTGGLVYEQY
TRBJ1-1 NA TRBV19 ASSIYTWGRNTEAF
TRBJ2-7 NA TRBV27 ASSPRGHTYEQY
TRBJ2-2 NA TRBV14 ASSQGAGELF
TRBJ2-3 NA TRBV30 AWSVGGQTDTQY
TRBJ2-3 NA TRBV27 ASSAGTSGRAQDTQY
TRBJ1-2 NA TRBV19 ASSTPRGYGYT
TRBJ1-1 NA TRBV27 ASSSHSGAPEAF
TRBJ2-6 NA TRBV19 ASRPLAGANVLT
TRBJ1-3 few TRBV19 ASSIDFGAGNTIY
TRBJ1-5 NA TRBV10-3 AISPAYGGNQPQH
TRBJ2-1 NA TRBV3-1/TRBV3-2 ASSPTSAGGYNEQF
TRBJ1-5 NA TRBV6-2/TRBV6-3 ASSYLGGLGNQPQH
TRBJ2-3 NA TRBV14 ASSQDFNRDTQY
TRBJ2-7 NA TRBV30 AFSSGRYEQY
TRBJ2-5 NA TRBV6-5 ASSRQGRETQY
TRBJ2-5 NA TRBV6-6 ASSPPLAGAKETQY
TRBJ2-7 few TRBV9 ASSVDPSGGFYEQY
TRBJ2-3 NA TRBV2 ATRQGSTDTQY
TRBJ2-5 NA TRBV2 ASRGRGETQY
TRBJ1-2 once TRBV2 ASSEFGT
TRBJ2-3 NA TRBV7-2 ASSESGRAADTQY
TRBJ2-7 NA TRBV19 ASSAGPWLYEQY
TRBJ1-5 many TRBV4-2 ASSRSWTADQPQH
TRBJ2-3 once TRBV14 ASSQVGVSRAGDTQY
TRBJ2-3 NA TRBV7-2 ASSSGSGYTDTQY